The 6 T cell receptor beta chains below all came from one sample that was sequenced in a study of T cells in localized non-small cell lung cancer. Produced via immunoSEQ multiplex PCR; TCRdb's table is partial and in-frame only. The table includes approximately 3,600 clones, more than 40% detected once. This specimen was lung tumor tissue, taken before any cancer treatment. All receptors come from a male donor older than 55 with stage I lung adenocarcinoma.

The chain combines TRBV5-1 with TRBJ2-7; TRBD2 matches 13 bases. Looked up from germline, CDR1 is SGHRS and CDR2 is YFSETQ. The V gene end was trimmed by 4 bases and the J gene end by 5 bases; junction bases not matched to a gene: 6. The CDR3 has 15 amino acids. The CDR3 loop is CASSQLAGGPHEQYF. The CDR3 DNA reads as TGCGCCAGCAGCCAACTAGCGGGAGGGCCCCACGAGCAGTACTTC.

This chain joins TRBV7-6 and TRBJ2-7, with D perhaps matching TRBD1 or TRBD2 (5 bases each). V gave up 2 bases and J gave up 5 bases, with 13 bases separating them. The germline V gene has CDR1 SGHVS and CDR2 FNYEAQ. The CDR3 extends over 14 amino acids. Here the CDR3 DNA reads TGTGCCAGCAGCTTAATGGGGGAAGACGACGAGCAGTACTTC. This encodes CASSLMGEDDEQYF.

The rearrangement links TRBV23-1 to TRBJ1-5, with 8 positions matching TRBD1. TRBV23-1 is known as an ORF, though its function is uncertain. Unmatched junction bases numbered 7, after V lost 7 bases and J lost 2 bases. The CDR3 contains 15 residues. The CDR3 reads CASIRTGSGNQPQHF. The CDR3 DNA is TGCGCCAGCATACGGACAGGGAGCGGCAATCAGCCCCAGCATTTT.

This clone was detected only a few times. The chain couples TRBV30 to TRBJ2-3; 11 nucleotides line up with TRBD1. Germline V gene sequence: CDR1 GTSNPN, CDR2 SVGIG (reference sequence). Losses at the gene ends were 2 bases for V and 5 bases for J; bases not matched to a gene: 6. This CDR3 contains 15 residues. CDR3 sequence: CAWSSKGQGGDTQYF. CDR3 nucleotide sequence: TGTGCCTGGAGTTCTAAGGGACAGGGGGGAGATACGCAGTATTTT. Looking up the rest from reference TRBV30 and TRBJ2-3 gives the full variable domain: SQTIHQWPATLVQPVGSPLSLECTVEGTSNPNLYWYRQAAGRGLQLLFYSVGIGQISSEVPQNLSASRPQDRQFILSSKKLLLSDSGFYLCAWSSKGQGGDTQYFGPGTRLTVL.

This chain connects TRBV6-8 to TRBJ2-3; D is unclear. CDR3 length: 14 amino acids. Deletions cut 7 bases from V and 5 bases from J, with 16 bases between. CDR1 is MNHGY, CDR2 SAAAGT, per germline. CDR3 residues: CASTRKGIIDTQYF. The CDR3 DNA follows: TGTGCCAGCACCCGGAAAGGCATCATAGATACGCAGTATTTT.

V gene TRBV30 combines with J gene TRBJ1-2; tentative D call: TRBD1 (5 bases). The CDR3 contains 13 residues. Trimming cost V 0 bases and J 8 bases, with 13 bases left between them. Per the germline V gene, CDR1 is GTSNPN and CDR2 is SVGIG (reference sequence). DNA of the CDR3: TGTGCCTGGAGTGTGGGGCCCTCGGTAGGCTACACCTTC. Encoded protein: CAWSVGPSVGYTF.